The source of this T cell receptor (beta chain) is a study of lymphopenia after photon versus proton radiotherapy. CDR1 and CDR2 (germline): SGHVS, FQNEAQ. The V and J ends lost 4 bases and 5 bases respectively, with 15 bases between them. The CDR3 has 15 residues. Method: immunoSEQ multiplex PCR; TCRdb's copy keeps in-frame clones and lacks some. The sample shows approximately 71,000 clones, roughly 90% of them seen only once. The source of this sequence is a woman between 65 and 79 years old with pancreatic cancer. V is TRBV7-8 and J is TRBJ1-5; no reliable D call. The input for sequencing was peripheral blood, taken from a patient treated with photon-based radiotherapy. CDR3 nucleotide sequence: TGTGCCAGCAGCTCGAGCGGGTTCGGCGATCAGCCCCAGCATTTT. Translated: CASSSSGFGDQPQHF.